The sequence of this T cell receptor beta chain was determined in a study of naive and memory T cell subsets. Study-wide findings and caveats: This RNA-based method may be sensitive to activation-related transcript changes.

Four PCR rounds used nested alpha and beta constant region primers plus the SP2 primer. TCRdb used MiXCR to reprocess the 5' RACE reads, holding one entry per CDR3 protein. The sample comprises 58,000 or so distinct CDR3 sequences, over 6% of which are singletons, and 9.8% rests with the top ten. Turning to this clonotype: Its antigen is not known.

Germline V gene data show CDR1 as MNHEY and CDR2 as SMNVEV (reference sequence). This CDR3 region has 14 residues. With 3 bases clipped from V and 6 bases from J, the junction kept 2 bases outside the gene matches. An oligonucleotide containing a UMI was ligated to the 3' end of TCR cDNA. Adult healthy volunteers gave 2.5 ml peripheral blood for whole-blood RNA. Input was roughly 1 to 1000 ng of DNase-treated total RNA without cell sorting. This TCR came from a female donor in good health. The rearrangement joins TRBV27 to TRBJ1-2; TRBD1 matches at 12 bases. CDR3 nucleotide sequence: TGTGCCAGCAGTTTCCGGGACAGGGGGCATGGCTACACCTTC. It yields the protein CASSFRDRGHGYTF.